These 8 T cell receptor beta chains share one sample of origin, sequenced in a study of T cell repertoires in cytomegalovirus infection. For these TCRs, the target antigens are not known. TCRdb called the reads again in MiXCR, with one record for every CDR3 protein. This table has just under 500,000 distinct CDR3 sequences, around 35% appearing once. The sample was cultured PBMCs, taken from culture after CMV antigen stimulation. These receptor sequences come from a human donor in good health (CMV status not recorded). Some clones in this sample may be carry-over from other donors' samples.

This clonotype was counted between two and nine times. The DNA of the CDR3 is TGTGCCAGCAGTAAATTCCCACCGGGACAGGGATACGAAAAACTGTTTTTT. It is translated as CASSKFPPGQGYEKLFF. V gene TRBV27 combines with J gene TRBJ1-4, with 9 bases aligning to TRBD1. The ends lost 5 bases at V and 8 bases at J; junction bases unmatched: 15. Looked up from germline, CDR1 is MNHEY and CDR2 is SMNVEV (reference sequence). The CDR3 is made up of 17 amino acids.

This clonotype was picked up one time. The chain links TRBV15 to TRBJ2-3, with TRBD2 identical over 7 bases. The CDR3 contains 17 residues. The junction had 13 bases not matched to a gene; V was cut back by 7 bases and J by 0 bases. Germline V gene lookup returns CDR1 LNHNV and CDR2 YYDKDF (reference sequence). CDR3 sequence: CATTSTAGVTSTDTQYF. CDR3 in DNA: TGTGCCACCACCAGCACGGCGGGAGTAACTAGCACAGATACGCAGTATTTT.

V usage is TRBV4-3 and J usage is TRBJ2-7; 8 bases are a match to TRBD1. This CDR3 contains 15 residues. The V gene end was trimmed by 1 base and the J gene end by 4 bases; junction bases not matched to a gene: 6. Germline V CDR1 and CDR2: LGHNA, YSLEER. The CDR3 nucleotides are TGCGCCAGCAGCCAAGGGGGGCAGGGGGCTTACGAGCAGTACTTC. Protein: CASSQGGQGAYEQYF.

This chain uses TRBV11-3 with TRBJ1-1, with no clear D. CDR1 SGHNT and CDR2 YENEEA come from the germline V gene. The CDR3 totals 14 residues. Between the trimmed V and J ends, which lost 1 base and 4 bases, there was a span of 10 bases. CDR3 region: CASSLGRVGTEAFF. CDR3 in DNA: TGTGCCAGCAGCTTAGGGAGGGTGGGCACTGAAGCTTTCTTT.

This rearrangement joins TRBV7-6 to TRBJ2-3; D gene ambiguous. The germline V gene encodes CDR1 SGHVS and CDR2 FNYEAQ. The CDR3 covers 11 residues. Trimming pared 7 bases from V and 8 bases from J, leaving 10 bases between. The CDR3 spells CASTSRGTQYF. CDR3 coding DNA: TGTGCCAGCACCTCGCGAGGTACGCAGTATTTT.

This chain uses TRBV6-1 with TRBJ2-7; 12 bases are shared with TRBD1. Germline CDR1 is MNHNS and CDR2 is SASEGT. Losses at the gene ends were 4 bases for V and 6 bases for J; bases not matched to a gene: 7. CDR3 length: 15 residues. CDR3 sequence: CASSAAGTGGFEQYF. The CDR3 DNA follows: TGTGCCAGCAGTGCTGCCGGGACAGGGGGCTTCGAGCAGTACTTC.

This chain joins TRBV10-3 and TRBJ2-2; 9 bases are shared with TRBD2. Germline-derived CDR1 and CDR2 are ENHRY and SYGVKD. The CDR3 has 15 residues. The V gene end was trimmed by 5 bases and the J gene end by 1 base; junction bases not matched to a gene: 2. In nucleotides, the CDR3 is TGTGCCATCAGTCCTAGCGGGGTGAACACCGGGGAGCTGTTTTTT. Its translation: CAISPSGVNTGELFF.

The rearrangement links TRBV12-3 or TRBV12-4 to TRBJ2-5; 11 nucleotides line up with TRBD2. V was pared by 5 bases and J by 5 bases, with 16 bases of the junction left unmatched. The CDR3 loop spans 18 amino acids. CDR3: CASSPGGLLAGVRETQYF. The CDR3 DNA reads TGTGCCAGCAGTCCAGGGGGGTTACTAGCGGGAGTCAGGGAGACCCAGTACTTC.